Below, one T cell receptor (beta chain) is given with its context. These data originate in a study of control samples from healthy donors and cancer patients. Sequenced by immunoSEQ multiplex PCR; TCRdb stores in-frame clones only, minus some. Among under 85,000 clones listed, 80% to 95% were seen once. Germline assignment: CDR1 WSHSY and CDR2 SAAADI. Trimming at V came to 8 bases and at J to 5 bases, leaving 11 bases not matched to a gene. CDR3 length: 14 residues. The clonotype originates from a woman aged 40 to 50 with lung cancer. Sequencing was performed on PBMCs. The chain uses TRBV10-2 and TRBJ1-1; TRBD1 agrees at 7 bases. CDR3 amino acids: CASSFARGGTEAFF. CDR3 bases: TGCGCCAGCTCCTTCGCCAGGGGGGGGACTGAAGCTTTCTTT.